Below, 12 T cell receptor beta chains from the same sample are listed, as sequenced in a study of shared T cell receptors in the human thymus. Some clones are missing from TCRdb's copy, which holds only in-frame ones; the method was immunoSEQ multiplex PCR. The sample records under 700,000 clones, around three quarters being singletons. The sample also formed part of further work on human thymus T cells.

The sequencing input was thymocytes. Source of these receptors: a boy in the first two years of life with a congenital heart defect.

The chain uses TRBV7-3 and TRBJ1-2; D might be TRBD1 (5 bases). Per germline, CDR1 SGHTA and CDR2 FQGTGA. The CDR3 length is 17 residues. Trimming removed 5 bases from V and 0 bases from J, with 19 bases in between. CDR3 amino acids: CASSPGPSSFTNYGYTF. The CDR3 DNA reads as TGTGCCAGCAGCCCAGGGCCTTCCAGCTTTACTAACTATGGCTACACCTTC.

J is TRBJ2-7 and V is TRBV19; the match to TRBD2 covers 13 bases. Germline values: CDR1 LNHDA, CDR2 SQIVND (reference sequence). The CDR3 runs to 18 residues. J gave up 2 bases and V 3 bases, and 10 bases lay outside the gene matches. For the CDR3, the DNA is TGTGCCAGTAGTATGGGACTAGCGGGACGAGAATCGACCTACGAGCAGTACTTC. Protein product: CASSMGLAGRESTYEQYF.

Turning to this clone: An end of the junction does not agree with germline; a read error may underlie this. This chain connects TRBV27 to TRBJ2-7, with 11 bases identical to TRBD2. Germline lookup yields CDR1 MNHEY and CDR2 SMNVEV (reference sequence). CDR3 size: 15 residues. CDR3 sequence (DNA): TGTGCCAGCAGACCCACTAGCGGGAGCTCCTCCGAGCAGTACTTC. Translated, it gives CASRPTSGSSSEQYF.

V usage is TRBV7-2 and J usage is TRBJ2-1; 11 bases agree with TRBD2. Germline V gene sequence: CDR1 SGHTA, CDR2 FQGNSA. V shed 5 bases, J shed 5 bases, and the junction held 2 bases outside the gene matches. This CDR3 contains 14 residues. CDR3 protein: CASSMGLADNEQFF. CDR3 sequence (DNA): TGTGCCAGCAGCATGGGACTAGCGGACAATGAGCAGTTCTTC.

The chain is built from TRBV7-8 and TRBJ2-7, with a possible D match to TRBD1 (5 bases). V was pared by 1 base and J by 3 bases, with 16 bases between. The length of the CDR3 is 16 residues. Per germline, CDR1 SGHVS and CDR2 FQNEAQ. The CDR3 sequence is CASSLVRQRNSYEQYF. The CDR3 DNA reads as TGTGCCAGCAGCTTAGTGAGACAGAGGAACAGCTACGAGCAGTACTTC.

The J gene is TRBJ2-1, the V gene TRBV27; TRBD2 matches 12 bases. The CDR3 runs 18 residues. J was trimmed by 0 bases and V by 5 bases; bases with no gene match: 8. From germline, CDR1 is MNHEY and CDR2 SMNVEV (reference sequence). This CDR3 is CASSPRTSGTSSYNEQFF. The DNA of the CDR3 is TGTGCCAGCAGTCCCCGGACTAGCGGGACGAGCTCCTACAATGAGCAGTTCTTC.

V and J are TRBV2 and TRBJ1-2; the match to TRBD1 covers 8 bases. Germline-derived CDR1 and CDR2 are SNHLY and FYNNEI. The V and J ends lost 6 bases and 8 bases, in that order; junction bases with no gene match: 20. This CDR3 has 17 residues. Here the CDR3 reads CASREGLGQVKGWGYTF. The CDR3 region has the DNA TGTGCCAGCAGGGAGGGTCTGGGACAGGTTAAAGGATGGGGCTACACCTTC.

The chain has TRBV5-1 and TRBJ2-7; 8 bases match TRBD1. Per the germline V gene, CDR1 is SGHRS and CDR2 is YFSETQ. This CDR3 region has 17 residues. Losses at the gene ends were 5 bases for V and 4 bases for J; bases not matched to a gene: 17. The CDR3 bases are TGCGCCAGCAGATCGACAGGGGCCGAGACCCGGGGGTACGAGCAGTACTTC. The encoded protein is CASRSTGAETRGYEQYF.

The gene calls are TRBV10-2 and TRBJ2-3; the match to TRBD2 covers 7 bases. V was pared by 6 bases and J by 3 bases, with 12 bases of the junction left unmatched. The CDR3 contains 16 residues. Germline loops: CDR1 WSHSY, CDR2 SAAADI. CDR3 sequence (DNA): TGCGCCAGCAGGGTAGCCACGGGGGGAGGGACAGATACGCAGTATTTT. It encodes CASRVATGGGTDTQYF.

This chain uses TRBV11-2 with TRBJ2-7, with D perhaps matching TRBD2 (6 bases). The germline V gene encodes CDR1 SGHAT and CDR2 FQNNGV. V gave up 3 bases and J gave up 3 bases, with 12 bases separating them. CDR3 length equals 14 residues. The CDR3 loop is CASSLVADIYEQYF. CDR3 coding DNA: TGTGCCAGCAGCTTGGTAGCGGACATCTACGAGCAGTACTTC.

This chain joins TRBV5-4 and TRBJ1-2, with TRBD1 identical over 8 bases. This CDR3 has 13 residues. From germline, CDR1 is SGHNT and CDR2 YYREEE (reference sequence). After removal of 1 base from V and 12 bases from J, the junction contained 8 bases not matched to a gene. The chain's CDR3 is CASSLFRGRDHTF. CDR3 in DNA: TGTGCCAGCAGCTTGTTCAGGGGGCGAGATCACACCTTC.

V usage is TRBV7-2 and J usage is TRBJ1-2, with TRBD1 matching over 10 bases. The CDR3 has 16 amino acids. J was trimmed by 5 bases and V by 5 bases; bases with no gene match: 11. Germline-derived CDR1 and CDR2 are SGHTA and FQGNSA. The CDR3 is CASSLNRDRGHYGYTF. CDR3 bases: TGTGCCAGCAGCCTAAACCGGGACAGGGGACATTATGGCTACACCTTC.